This TCR beta chain appears in the sequencing data of a study of blood T cell repertoires in COVID-19. Study at large: PBMCs, B-cell-depleted T cells, or T cells were the source of the cDNA or gDNA that made up the material.

This clone showed up just once. Participants' reported clinical history set cohort assignment. Germline assignment: CDR1 LGHNA and CDR2 YNFKEQ. Trimming cost V 0 bases and J 5 bases; bases outside gene matches: 10. This CDR3 spans 19 amino acids. In the original analysis: Amplification from reference gene primers served as the basis for estimated nucleated cell counts. Profiling relied on immunoSEQ multiplex PCR, and the TCRdb table lists in-frame clones only, not all of them. V, J and clone size were drawn from that table, and D and trimming were deduced from the DNA. Among roughly 330,000 clones, around 87% were seen once, and the ten largest hold roughly 5%.

The receptor was isolated from a woman aged 25 to 45 who had recovered from COVID-19. This chain joins TRBV4-2 and TRBJ2-5; 15 bases fit TRBD2. The sequenced material came from PBMCs or T cells enriched from blood (not recorded which). CDR3 nucleotides: TGTGCCAGCAGCCAAGATCTTCCCGGCGGACTAGCGGGGGGGGAGACCCAGTACTTC. Translated, it gives CASSQDLPGGLAGGETQYF.